The source of this T cell receptor (beta chain) is a study of T cell responses to AZD1222 COVID-19 vaccine. Study outcomes and limitations: Repertoire samples came only from after the peak T cell response. Clonal diversity may have been underestimated in mostly white British donors.

As for this clone: Its target is not known.

The CDR3 consists of 12 residues. Germline CDR1 and CDR2: SGHRS and YFSETQ. Trimming cost V 1 base and J 4 bases, with 3 bases left between them. Profiling relied on immunoSEQ multiplex PCR, and the TCRdb table lists in-frame clones only, not all of them. The sample records over 100,000 clones, around 86% being singletons. The chain links TRBV5-1 to TRBJ2-1; no reliable D call. The sample consisted of peripheral blood, taken on day 0 of AZD1222 vaccination. The clonotype was recovered from an adult in good health. The CDR3 region is CASSLIYNEQFF. In DNA form, the CDR3 reads TGCGCCAGCAGCTTGATATACAATGAGCAGTTCTTC.